This T cell receptor (beta chain) is from a study of CD8 T cells in ankylosing spondylitis. V dropped 3 bases and J dropped 1; count of bases not matched to a gene: 4. The CDR3 extends over 16 amino acids. Germline lookup yields CDR1 LGHNA and CDR2 YSLEER. There are many counts of this clonotype. The antigen remains undetermined. TCRdb analysed the 5' RACE reads with MiXCR anew, one entry per CDR3 protein. The sample includes around 53,000 distinct CDR3 sequences, roughly 7.4% seen only once; the top ten take approximately 8%. General study results and limits: What appeared characteristic of ankylosing spondylitis blood was a TCR beta motif of fewer than ten highly homologous variants.

The clonotype originates from a female donor with ankylosing spondylitis or in good health (not recorded which). The sample was blood, either unsorted or a sorted T cell fraction (not recorded which). The rearrangement joins TRBV4-3 to TRBJ1-3, with TRBD1 matching 9 bases. CDR3 sequence reads: CASSHTGQGSGNTIYF. The DNA for the CDR3 is TGCGCCAGCAGCCACACCGGACAGGGGTCTGGAAACACCATATATTTT.